The T cell receptor beta chain under discussion was sequenced for a study of blood T cell repertoires in COVID-19. Study details: Samples of COVID-19 (acute and convalescent) were obtained from the United States, Italy and Spain. T cells, B-cell-depleted T cells, or PBMCs supplied cDNA or gDNA.

Authors' data handling: It was from reference gene primer amplification that nucleated cell counts were estimated. The data were produced by immunoSEQ multiplex PCR, yet TCRdb's version contains in-frame clones alone and is incomplete. That table furnishes V, J and clone size, whereas the DNA furnished D and trimming. Of around 270,000 clones in the sample, 65% to 85% were seen once. The germline V gene has CDR1 SGHNT and CDR2 YYREEE (reference sequence). The V and J ends lost 4 bases and 5 bases, in that order; junction bases with no gene match: 11. The CDR3 contains 17 residues. Seattle researchers signed up patients amid active infection and tracked them longitudinally.

The sequenced material came from peripheral blood. The sequence came from a person aged 70 to 79 with COVID-19, enrolled during active disease. The chain employs TRBV5-4 and TRBJ1-4; TRBD1 aligns across 10 bases. DNA of the CDR3: TGTGCCAGCAGCCCGGGACCCAGACAGGGGGCAAATGAAAAACTGTTTTTT. Its protein product is CASSPGPRQGANEKLFF.